This T cell receptor beta chain stems from a study of blood T cell repertoires in COVID-19. Overall study: Sites in the United States, Italy and Spain provided acute and convalescent COVID-19 samples.

Original processing methods: Amplified reference gene primers provided the basis for estimating nucleated cell counts. Libraries were prepared by immunoSEQ multiplex PCR; TCRdb keeps only in-frame clonotypes and omits some of them. V and J calls and clone size come straight from that table; D and trimming were deduced from the DNA. This table has about 200,000 clones, nearly 90% appearing once. Per the germline V gene, CDR1 is MNHEY and CDR2 is SMNVEV (reference sequence). This CDR3 region has 15 residues. The V and J ends lost 2 bases and 1 base respectively, with 6 bases between them. The receptor comes from a man aged 45-60 years with acute or convalescent COVID-19. Sequencing was carried out using peripheral blood. This sequence joins TRBV27 and TRBJ2-6; a possible D gene is TRBD1 (6 bases). CDR3 nucleotides: TGTGCCAGCAGTTTAAGGGGGTCTGGGGCCAACGTCCTGACTTTC. Residues: CASSLRGSGANVLTF.